A selection of T cell receptor beta chains follows, all from one sample in a study of T cell responses to AZD1222 COVID-19 vaccine. The data were produced by immunoSEQ multiplex PCR, yet TCRdb's version contains in-frame clones alone and is incomplete. The sample lists 60,000 to 75,000 clones, around 82% seen once, with about 6.5% in the top ten. The source was peripheral blood, collected 28 days after the second AZD1222 dose. These receptors all stem from an adult who received the AZD1222 COVID-19 vaccine. Each CDR3 is given with its conserved first and last residue. D genes are given only for firm matches. The size of a clone is reported for some rows only, either as once, few or many, or as a class for expanded clones.

d_call: -; v_call: TRBV2; clone_size: medium-sized; j_call: TRBJ2-1; cdr3_nt: TGTGCCAGCAGCCCACTCCAGGGTCCTTACAATGAGCAGTTCTTC; cdr3_aa: CASSPLQGPYNEQFF
d_call: -; v_call: TRBV13; clone_size: -; j_call: TRBJ2-7; cdr3_nt: TGTGCCAGCAGCTCGCTCAACTACGAGCAGTACTTC; cdr3_aa: CASSSLNYEQYF
d_call: -; v_call: TRBV9; clone_size: -; j_call: TRBJ2-2; cdr3_nt: TGTGCCAGCAGCCCATTCCCTGGGGCCGGGGAGCTGTTTTTT; cdr3_aa: CASSPFPGAGELFF
d_call: TRBD2; v_call: TRBV7-6; clone_size: -; j_call: TRBJ2-2; cdr3_nt: TGTGCCAGCAGCTTAGCGCGGGGGTCGAACACCGGGGAGCTGTTTTTT; cdr3_aa: CASSLARGSNTGELFF
d_call: -; v_call: TRBV29-1; clone_size: -; j_call: TRBJ2-1; cdr3_nt: TGCAGCGTACTTGGAGGCAGGCGGGTCGATGAGCAGTTCTTC; cdr3_aa: CSVLGGRRVDEQFF
d_call: -; v_call: TRBV7-8; clone_size: -; j_call: TRBJ1-6; cdr3_nt: TGTGCCAGCAGCCAAATCATCGTTAGCGGTAATTCACCCCTCCACTTT; cdr3_aa: CASSQIIVSGNSPLHF
d_call: -; v_call: TRBV30; clone_size: -; j_call: TRBJ2-5; cdr3_nt: TGTGCCTGGAGTGCCTGGGAGGGGGGACCCGAGACCCAGTACTTC; cdr3_aa: CAWSAWEGGPETQYF
d_call: -; v_call: TRBV13; clone_size: -; j_call: TRBJ1-1; cdr3_nt: TGTGCCAGCAGCTTAGGCCTGGGACACAACACTGAAGCTTTCTTT; cdr3_aa: CASSLGLGHNTEAFF
d_call: -; v_call: TRBV9; clone_size: -; j_call: TRBJ1-3; cdr3_nt: TGTGCCAGCAGCGTAAGGGATGAGTCTGGAAACACCATATATTTT; cdr3_aa: CASSVRDESGNTIYF
d_call: -; v_call: TRBV3-1/TRBV3-2; clone_size: -; j_call: TRBJ1-5; cdr3_nt: TGTGCCAGCAGTATCCAAGCGCAGCCCCAGCATTTT; cdr3_aa: CASSIQAQPQHF
d_call: -; v_call: TRBV4-3; clone_size: few; j_call: TRBJ1-2; cdr3_nt: TGCGCCAGCAGCCGGGGTGTTTATGGCTACACCTTC; cdr3_aa: CASSRGVYGYTF
d_call: -; v_call: TRBV6-6; clone_size: -; j_call: TRBJ2-3; cdr3_nt: TGTGCCAGCAGGACACGTGGGGGGCCGGCAGATACGCAGTATTTT; cdr3_aa: CASRTRGGPADTQYF
d_call: TRBD1; v_call: TRBV30; clone_size: -; j_call: TRBJ1-1; cdr3_nt: TGTGCCTGGACGACAGGGGTTAACACTGAAGCTTTCTTT; cdr3_aa: CAWTTGVNTEAFF
d_call: TRBD2; v_call: TRBV19; clone_size: -; j_call: TRBJ2-7; cdr3_nt: TGTGCCAGTAGTATAAAGGCTAGCGGGGGGTACGAGCAGTACTTC; cdr3_aa: CASSIKASGGYEQYF
d_call: -; v_call: TRBV7-9; clone_size: -; j_call: TRBJ2-1; cdr3_nt: TGTGCCAGCAGCTATACCCTCAGGGGAAATGAGCAGTTCTTC; cdr3_aa: CASSYTLRGNEQFF
d_call: -; v_call: TRBV5-1; clone_size: -; j_call: TRBJ2-5; cdr3_nt: TGCGCCAGTTCCTGGGAGTTGGGGGAGACCCAGTACTTC; cdr3_aa: CASSWELGETQYF
d_call: TRBD1; v_call: TRBV11-2; clone_size: -; j_call: TRBJ2-7; cdr3_nt: TGTGCCAGCAGCTCATTACAGGGGAGCTCCTACGAGCAGTACTTC; cdr3_aa: CASSSLQGSSYEQYF
d_call: TRBD1; v_call: TRBV5-6; clone_size: -; j_call: TRBJ1-5; cdr3_nt: TGTGCCAGCAGCTCCGGACAGGGTGGAAATCAGCCCCAGCATTTT; cdr3_aa: CASSSGQGGNQPQHF
d_call: -; v_call: TRBV4-2; clone_size: -; j_call: TRBJ2-1; cdr3_nt: TGTGCCAGCAGCCCCCGAGACTTGTCCTTCTCCTACAATGAGCAGTTCTTC; cdr3_aa: CASSPRDLSFSYNEQFF
d_call: -; v_call: TRBV29-1; clone_size: -; j_call: TRBJ1-4; cdr3_nt: TGCAGCGTTGACGTCCTAGGAACCGAAAAACTGTTTTTT; cdr3_aa: CSVDVLGTEKLFF
d_call: -; v_call: TRBV7-9; clone_size: once; j_call: TRBJ2-1; cdr3_nt: TGTGCCAGCAGCTTAGGAAGCTACAATGAGCAGTTCTTC; cdr3_aa: CASSLGSYNEQFF
d_call: TRBD1; v_call: TRBV18; clone_size: -; j_call: TRBJ2-2; cdr3_nt: TGTGCCAGCTCACCACGGGACAGGGGCGCCGGGGAGCTGTTTTTT; cdr3_aa: CASSPRDRGAGELFF
d_call: TRBD1; v_call: TRBV11-2; clone_size: -; j_call: TRBJ2-7; cdr3_nt: TGTGCCAGCAGCTCCGGACAGGGAAGCGAGCAGTACTTC; cdr3_aa: CASSSGQGSEQYF
d_call: -; v_call: TRBV6-2/TRBV6-3; clone_size: -; j_call: TRBJ1-1; cdr3_nt: TGTGCCAGCAGTTACTCCGTCCCGGACACTGAAGCTTTCTTT; cdr3_aa: CASSYSVPDTEAFF
d_call: -; v_call: TRBV12-3/TRBV12-4; clone_size: -; j_call: TRBJ1-1; cdr3_nt: TGTGCCAGCAGTTTAGTCGGGGGCACTGAAGCTTTCTTT; cdr3_aa: CASSLVGGTEAFF
d_call: TRBD1; v_call: TRBV4-2; clone_size: -; j_call: TRBJ2-7; cdr3_nt: TGTCCCACCAGCCAAGACGACTGGGGGACAGGCAAACCTTACGAGCAGTACTTC; cdr3_aa: CPTSQDDWGTGKPYEQYF
d_call: -; v_call: TRBV15; clone_size: once; j_call: TRBJ1-5; cdr3_nt: TGTGCCACCAGCAGAGATTTGGCAGGGAATCAGCCCCAGCATTTT; cdr3_aa: CATSRDLAGNQPQHF
d_call: TRBD1; v_call: TRBV5-1; clone_size: -; j_call: TRBJ2-2; cdr3_nt: TGCGCCAGCAGCTTGTCTGGTCCCGGGACAGGGACCGGGGAGCTGTTTTTT; cdr3_aa: CASSLSGPGTGTGELFF
d_call: TRBD1; v_call: TRBV6-6; clone_size: -; j_call: TRBJ1-2; cdr3_nt: TGTGCCAGCAGTTTGCGGGGACAGGGAAACTATGGCTACACCTTC; cdr3_aa: CASSLRGQGNYGYTF
d_call: TRBD1; v_call: TRBV6-5; clone_size: once; j_call: TRBJ1-2; cdr3_nt: TGTGCCGGCCGGAGGACAGGCCCTTCCGGCTACACCTTC; cdr3_aa: CAGRRTGPSGYTF
d_call: -; v_call: TRBV27; clone_size: -; j_call: TRBJ1-1; cdr3_nt: TGTGCCAGCAGCCTCATGGTAGGGAACACTGAAGCTTTCTTT; cdr3_aa: CASSLMVGNTEAFF
d_call: -; v_call: TRBV6-5; clone_size: -; j_call: TRBJ1-1; cdr3_nt: TGTGCCAGCAGTAGATCAACTACGAGCAGTGAAGCTTTCTTT; cdr3_aa: CASSRSTTSSEAFF
d_call: -; v_call: TRBV5-1; clone_size: -; j_call: TRBJ1-1; cdr3_nt: TGCGCCAGCAGCTCGGGGGTGGAGACTGAAGCTTTCTTT; cdr3_aa: CASSSGVETEAFF
d_call: TRBD1; v_call: TRBV6-5; clone_size: -; j_call: TRBJ2-7; cdr3_nt: TGTGCCAGCAGTTACGGGACAGTTAACGAGCAGTACTTC; cdr3_aa: CASSYGTVNEQYF
d_call: -; v_call: TRBV4-1; clone_size: -; j_call: TRBJ2-7; cdr3_nt: TGCGCCAGCAGCCCAGGACTGGTTTACGAGCAGTACTTC; cdr3_aa: CASSPGLVYEQYF
d_call: -; v_call: TRBV5-6; clone_size: -; j_call: TRBJ2-2; cdr3_nt: TGTGCCAGCAGCTTGTCGGGATTCGGGGAGCTGTTTTTT; cdr3_aa: CASSLSGFGELFF
d_call: TRBD1; v_call: TRBV28; clone_size: -; j_call: TRBJ1-2; cdr3_nt: TGTGCCAGCAGTATAACACTGGGACAGCACACTAACTATGGCTACACCTTC; cdr3_aa: CASSITLGQHTNYGYTF
d_call: -; v_call: TRBV28; clone_size: -; j_call: TRBJ1-5; cdr3_nt: TGTGCCAGCAGTTTCCCCGGTCAGCCCCAGCATTTT; cdr3_aa: CASSFPGQPQHF
d_call: -; v_call: TRBV7-9; clone_size: -; j_call: TRBJ1-2; cdr3_nt: TGTGCCAGCAGCTTAGAGGAATCAAACTATGGCTACACCTTC; cdr3_aa: CASSLEESNYGYTF
d_call: -; v_call: TRBV7-8; clone_size: -; j_call: TRBJ2-1; cdr3_nt: TGTGCCAGCAGCCCGTCAGGGGATGGCTACAATGAGCAGTTCTTC; cdr3_aa: CASSPSGDGYNEQFF
d_call: TRBD1; v_call: TRBV7-9; clone_size: -; j_call: TRBJ1-4; cdr3_nt: TGTGCCAGCAGTTCCACCCGGGGACAGGGTAATGAAAAACTGTTTTTT; cdr3_aa: CASSSTRGQGNEKLFF
d_call: -; v_call: TRBV10-3; clone_size: -; j_call: TRBJ2-3; cdr3_nt: TGTGCCATCAGTGATTCGGGGGCAGATACGCAGTATTTT; cdr3_aa: CAISDSGADTQYF
d_call: TRBD1; v_call: TRBV9; clone_size: once; j_call: TRBJ1-4; cdr3_nt: TGTGCCAGCAGCGAGACAGGGGAAAGAACTAATGAAAAACTGTTTTTT; cdr3_aa: CASSETGERTNEKLFF
d_call: TRBD1; v_call: TRBV15; clone_size: -; j_call: TRBJ1-1; cdr3_nt: TGTGCCACCAGCAGAGGGGGACAGGTGAACACTGAAGCTTTCTTT; cdr3_aa: CATSRGGQVNTEAFF
d_call: -; v_call: TRBV27; clone_size: -; j_call: TRBJ1-5; cdr3_nt: TGTGCCAGCAGTTCCGACAGGCGGGGCAATCAGCCCCAGCATTTT; cdr3_aa: CASSSDRRGNQPQHF
d_call: -; v_call: TRBV7-6; clone_size: -; j_call: TRBJ2-1; cdr3_nt: TGTGCCAGCAGCTTAGAGAGCAATGAGCAGTTCTTC; cdr3_aa: CASSLESNEQFF
d_call: TRBD2; v_call: TRBV6-5; clone_size: -; j_call: TRBJ2-1; cdr3_nt: TGTGCCAGCACTAGCTCGGGGGGAAATGAGCAGTTCTTC; cdr3_aa: CASTSSGGNEQFF
d_call: -; v_call: TRBV5-4; clone_size: -; j_call: TRBJ2-2; cdr3_nt: TGTGCCAGCAGCTCAGGGGTCGGGGAGCTGTTTTTT; cdr3_aa: CASSSGVGELFF
d_call: -; v_call: TRBV7-9; clone_size: -; j_call: TRBJ1-1; cdr3_nt: TGTGCCAGCAACCCGGGGACCAACACTGAAGCTTTCTTT; cdr3_aa: CASNPGTNTEAFF
d_call: TRBD1; v_call: TRBV2; clone_size: -; j_call: TRBJ2-5; cdr3_nt: TGTGCCATCAACGACAGGGCGGAAGAGACCCAGTACTTC; cdr3_aa: CAINDRAEETQYF
d_call: TRBD2; v_call: TRBV7-2; clone_size: -; j_call: TRBJ2-5; cdr3_nt: TGTGCCAGCAGCCGCCAGCGGGGGGCACAGTACCAAGAGACCCAGTACTTC; cdr3_aa: CASSRQRGAQYQETQYF
d_call: -; v_call: TRBV25-1; clone_size: -; j_call: TRBJ1-4; cdr3_nt: TGTGCCAGCAGTGAATATCCGGGGGCAACTAATGAAAAACTGTTTTTT; cdr3_aa: CASSEYPGATNEKLFF
d_call: -; v_call: TRBV4-2; clone_size: -; j_call: TRBJ2-7; cdr3_nt: TGTGCCAGCAGCCAAGAGGTTGTTTTGTACGAGCAGTACTTC; cdr3_aa: CASSQEVVLYEQYF
d_call: -; v_call: TRBV6-5; clone_size: -; j_call: TRBJ2-4; cdr3_nt: TGTGCCAGTTGGAATGGAGCCAAAAACATTCAGTACTTC; cdr3_aa: CASWNGAKNIQYF
d_call: TRBD1; v_call: TRBV5-5; clone_size: -; j_call: TRBJ2-5; cdr3_nt: TGTGCCAGCAGCTTGGGGGTCGGTGGGGACAGGGAGACCCAGTACTTC; cdr3_aa: CASSLGVGGDRETQYF
d_call: -; v_call: TRBV7-9; clone_size: -; j_call: TRBJ1-5; cdr3_nt: TGTGCCAGCAGCCACCCCCTGGCAGGGGACAATCAGCCCCAGCATTTT; cdr3_aa: CASSHPLAGDNQPQHF
d_call: -; v_call: TRBV5-5; clone_size: -; j_call: TRBJ2-1; cdr3_nt: TGTGCCAGCAGCTTGGCTCACGAGCGGGTCGAGCAGTTCTTC; cdr3_aa: CASSLAHERVEQFF
d_call: TRBD1; v_call: TRBV5-1; clone_size: -; j_call: TRBJ2-5; cdr3_nt: TGCGCCAGCAGCCCGCAGGGGGCAGGGGTGGCCCAGTACTTC; cdr3_aa: CASSPQGAGVAQYF
d_call: TRBD1; v_call: TRBV7-9; clone_size: once; j_call: TRBJ1-1; cdr3_nt: TGTGCCAGCAGCCCATACGGACAGGGGGCCGAGGCTTTCTTT; cdr3_aa: CASSPYGQGAEAFF